This T cell receptor beta chain was documented in a study of T-cell memory formation after mild COVID-19. About the study: TCR clusters mostly belonged to single donors.

TCRdb used MiXCR to reprocess the 5' RACE reads, holding one entry per CDR3 protein. The sample contains 450,000 to 650,000 distinct CDR3 sequences, more than 15% of which appear only once. Regarding the study as a whole: Clones contracting day 15 to 85 were balanced CD4/CD8; later expanders leaned CD4+.

Trimming pared 0 bases from V and 2 bases from J, leaving 17 bases between. This CDR3 has 16 amino acids. Per the germline V gene, CDR1 is DFQATT and CDR2 is SNEGSKA (reference sequence). This clonotype was observed a few times. Antigen: not known. The sequencing input was PBMCs or a T cell subset sorted from them (not recorded which). The genes are TRBV20-1 and TRBJ2-7, with no clear D. The TCR was taken from an adult woman who had mild COVID-19 (a few samples of this study predate the infection). Cell type and time point are not known. The CDR3 DNA sequence: TGCAGTGCTAGAGACCCCCTCGGGCCCAAGGCCTACGAGCAGTACTTC. Residues: CSARDPLGPKAYEQYF.